The 8 T cell receptor beta chains listed next were all sequenced from one sample in a study of blood T cell repertoires in COVID-19. Assay used: immunoSEQ multiplex PCR; TCRdb lists only in-frame clones, some missing. The sample shows 250,000 to 350,000 clones, around four fifths of them seen only once. What was sequenced was peripheral blood. The receptors were sampled from a woman aged 45-65 years with acute or convalescent COVID-19.

The chain has TRBV2 and TRBJ1-6; 7 nucleotides line up with TRBD1. Losses at the gene ends were 8 bases for V and 9 bases for J; bases not matched to a gene: 13. The CDR3 runs to 15 residues. Germline-derived CDR1 and CDR2 are SNHLY and FYNNEI. DNA of the CDR3: TGTGCCAGCTCCTCTTCGGGACAGCCGACTTCACCCCTCCACTTT. Its protein is CASSSSGQPTSPLHF.

This clone was counted once. The chain carries TRBV5-6 and TRBJ2-7; maybe TRBD1 (6 bases). V was pared by 5 bases and J by 5 bases, with 17 bases between. This CDR3 spans 14 amino acids. Germline CDR1 SGHDT, CDR2 YYEEEE. This chain's CDR3 is CASSRTRGNHEQYF. The CDR3 DNA is TGTGCCAGCAGTAGGACAAGGGGGAACCACGAGCAGTACTTC.

This sequence joins TRBV10-1 and TRBJ2-3, with 10 nucleotides matching TRBD1. The V segment lost 0 bases and the J segment 5 bases; nucleotides outside the gene matches: 2. CDR1 is WNHNN, CDR2 SYGVQD, per germline (reference sequence). The CDR3 totals 15 residues. The CDR3 reads CASSESGQGKDTQYF. The CDR3 region has the DNA TGCGCCAGCAGTGAGTCGGGACAGGGGAAAGATACGCAGTATTTT.

The chain joins TRBV2 to TRBJ1-5, with a weak D call TRBD1 (6 bases). The CDR3 extends over 16 amino acids. Per germline, CDR1 SNHLY and CDR2 FYNNEI. With 2 bases removed from V and 2 bases from J, the gap between germline ends came to 13 bases. CDR3 region: CASSEQGLSGNQPQHF. CDR3 bases: TGTGCCAGCAGTGAACAGGGGCTATCGGGCAATCAGCCCCAGCATTTT.

The V call is TRBV19, the J call TRBJ1-2; no firm D call. Trimming shortened V by 5 bases and J by 9 bases, and 13 bases separated the two germline ends. This CDR3 is built from 12 residues. Per the germline V gene, CDR1 is LNHDA and CDR2 is SQIVND (reference sequence). Written as DNA, the CDR3 is TGTGCCAGTAGTCTCTGGACTGCTCGCTACACCTTC. This encodes CASSLWTARYTF.

In this sample, this clone turned up once. The chain has TRBV6-5 and TRBJ1-1, with 11 nucleotides matching TRBD1. The J segment lost 6 bases and the V segment lost 6 bases, leaving 6 bases of the junction unmatched. CDR1 and CDR2 (germline): MNHEY, SVGAGI. This CDR3 has 14 residues. The chain's CDR3 is CASRRGQGEAEAFF. CDR3 DNA: TGTGCCAGCAGAAGGGGACAGGGGGAGGCTGAAGCTTTCTTT.

In this sample, this clone turned up once. The rearrangement uses TRBV6-4 and TRBJ1-1, with 8 positions matching TRBD1. CDR3 length: 13 amino acids. Germline loops: CDR1 MRHNA, CDR2 SNTAGT. J gave up 8 bases and V 6 bases, and 8 bases lay outside the gene matches. The CDR3 sequence is CASRDPGDREAFF. Here the CDR3 DNA reads TGTGCCAGCAGAGACCCCGGGGACAGGGAAGCTTTCTTT.

The rearrangement joins TRBV4-2 to TRBJ2-1, with 7 bases aligning to TRBD1. Germline lookup yields CDR1 LGHNA and CDR2 YNFKEQ. The length of the CDR3 is 14 residues. V shed 0 bases and J 7 bases; nucleotides not matched to a gene: 3. The CDR3 bases are TGTGCCAGCAGCCAAGACAAGGGGGCGAATGAGCAGTTCTTC. This encodes CASSQDKGANEQFF.